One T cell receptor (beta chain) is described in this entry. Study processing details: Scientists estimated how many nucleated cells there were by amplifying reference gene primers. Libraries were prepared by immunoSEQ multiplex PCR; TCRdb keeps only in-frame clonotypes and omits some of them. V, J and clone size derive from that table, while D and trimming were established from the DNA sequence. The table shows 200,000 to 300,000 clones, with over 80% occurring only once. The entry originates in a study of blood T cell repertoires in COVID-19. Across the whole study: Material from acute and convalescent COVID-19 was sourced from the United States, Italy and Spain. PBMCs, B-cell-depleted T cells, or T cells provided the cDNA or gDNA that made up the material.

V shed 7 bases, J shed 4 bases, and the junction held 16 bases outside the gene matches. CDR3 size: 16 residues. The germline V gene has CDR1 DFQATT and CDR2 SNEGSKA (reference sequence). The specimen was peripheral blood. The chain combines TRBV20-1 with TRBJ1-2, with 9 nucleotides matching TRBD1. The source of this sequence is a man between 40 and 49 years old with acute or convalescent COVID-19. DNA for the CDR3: TGCAGTGTTAGTAGTAGGGGACAGGGTGAAGGCTATGGCTACACCTTC. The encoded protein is CSVSSRGQGEGYGYTF.